The T cell receptor beta chain under discussion was sequenced for a study of T cell changes during pregnancy in multiple sclerosis (dated by TCRdb to about 2019). About the investigation overall: The study examined how the T cell repertoire changed over the course of pregnancy in women with multiple sclerosis.

Libraries came from the immunoSEQ multiplex PCR assay. Held by TCRdb, this immuneACCESS table contains in-frame sequences only and omits some clones. Under half of the omission traces to an unresolved V gene where checked; the cause of the rest is unknown. Here the sample has about 89,000 clones; approximately 94% occur a single time. The ten largest make up under 0.85% of the sample. Of note for this clone: Which antigen it targets is not known. One base away there is no much larger clone; base qualities are not given.

From the germline V gene (reference sequence), CDR1 is SEHNR and CDR2 is FQNEAQ. V and J are trimmed by 5 bases and 9 bases, and the gene matches miss 13 bases of the junction. There are 16 amino acids in the CDR3, from cysteine to phenylalanine inclusive. Kept here is only the CDR3 DNA, which spans 48 bases and is read in frame from base 1. Sequenced here: peripheral blood, sampled in the third trimester of pregnancy. Rearrangement joined TRBV7-9 to TRBJ2-1; TRBD2 agrees with 10 junctional bases. This TCR was sampled from a female donor with multiple sclerosis, enrolled in a pregnancy study. The CDR3 reads CASSPERAGGPGEQFF. At the DNA level, the sequence is TGTGCCAGCAGCCCGGAAAGAGCGGGAGGGCCTGGTGAGCAGTTCTTC.